Below, one T cell receptor beta chain is given with its context. This sample was included in a study of blood T cell repertoires in COVID-19. Study-level background: COVID-19 samples, acute and convalescent, were from the United States, Italy and Spain. T cells, B-cell-depleted T cells, or PBMCs provided the cDNA or gDNA that served as material.

Measured with immunoSEQ multiplex PCR; TCRdb has only the in-frame clones, and not every one. The table shows over 130,000 clones, with nearly 80% occurring only once. In assigning cohorts, the study relied on participant-reported clinical history. The receptor comes from a woman aged 45-65 years who had recovered from COVID-19. The sequencing input was PBMCs or T cells enriched from blood (not recorded which).

Written as DNA, the CDR3 is TGTGCCAGCAGCTACCCGGGACAGGGTAAAATTGGGTACAATGAGCAGTTCTTC. This encodes CASSYPGQGKIGYNEQFF. The V call is TRBV7-9, the J call TRBJ2-1; 9 bases agree with TRBD1. Germline CDR1 reads SEHNR; CDR2 reads FQNEAQ (reference sequence). The CDR3 totals 18 residues. Germline trimming cut 4 bases from V and 4 bases from J; bases unmatched to any gene: 14.